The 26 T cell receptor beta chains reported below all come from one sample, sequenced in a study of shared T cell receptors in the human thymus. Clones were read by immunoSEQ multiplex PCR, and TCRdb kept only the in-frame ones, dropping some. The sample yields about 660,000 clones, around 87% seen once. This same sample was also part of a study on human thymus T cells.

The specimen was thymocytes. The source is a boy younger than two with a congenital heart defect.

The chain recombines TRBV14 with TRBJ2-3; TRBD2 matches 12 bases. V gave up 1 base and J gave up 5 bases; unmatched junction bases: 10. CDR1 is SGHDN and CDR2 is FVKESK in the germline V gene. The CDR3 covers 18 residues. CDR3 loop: CASSQGPGLAGNRDTQYF. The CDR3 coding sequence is TGTGCCAGCAGCCAAGGACCAGGACTAGCGGGAAATAGAGATACGCAGTATTTT.

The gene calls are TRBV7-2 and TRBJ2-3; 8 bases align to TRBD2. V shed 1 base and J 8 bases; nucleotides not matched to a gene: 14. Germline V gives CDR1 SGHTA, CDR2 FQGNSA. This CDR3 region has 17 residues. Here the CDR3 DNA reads TGTGCCAGCAGCTTAGGGATCTTGCGGGGGGCCCCCGGTACGCAGTATTTT. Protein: CASSLGILRGAPGTQYF.

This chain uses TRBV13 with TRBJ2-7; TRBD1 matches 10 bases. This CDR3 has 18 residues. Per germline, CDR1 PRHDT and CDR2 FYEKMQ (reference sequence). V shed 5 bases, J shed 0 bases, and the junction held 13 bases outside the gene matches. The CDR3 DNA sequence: TGTGCCAGCAGCACGGGACAGGGGTTAAGTTTTGACTCCTACGAGCAGTACTTC. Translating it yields CASSTGQGLSFDSYEQYF.

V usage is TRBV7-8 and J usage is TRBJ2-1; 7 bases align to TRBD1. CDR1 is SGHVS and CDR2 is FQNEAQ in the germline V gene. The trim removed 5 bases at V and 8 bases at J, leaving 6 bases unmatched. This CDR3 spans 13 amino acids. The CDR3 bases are TGTGCCAGCAGCCCGGGACAGTTCGATGAGCAGTTCTTC. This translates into CASSPGQFDEQFF.

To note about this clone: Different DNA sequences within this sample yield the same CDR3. The CDR3 protein is CASSPEGGYEQYF. The CDR3 DNA is TGTGCCAGCTCACCAGAAGGGGGCTACGAGCAGTACTTC. This sequence joins TRBV18 and TRBJ2-7; a weak D match, TRBD1 (6 bases). Trimming pared 2 bases from V and 3 bases from J, leaving 8 bases between. This CDR3 comprises 13 residues. CDR1 is KGHSH and CDR2 is LQKENI in the germline V gene.

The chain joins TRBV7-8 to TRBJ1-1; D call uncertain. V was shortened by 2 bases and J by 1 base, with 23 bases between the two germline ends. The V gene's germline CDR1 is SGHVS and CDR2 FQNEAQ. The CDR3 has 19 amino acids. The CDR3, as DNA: TGTGCCAGCAGCTTACGTCAGGACGGGGTGCTTGCGGCGAACACTGAAGCTTTCTTT. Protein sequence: CASSLRQDGVLAANTEAFF.

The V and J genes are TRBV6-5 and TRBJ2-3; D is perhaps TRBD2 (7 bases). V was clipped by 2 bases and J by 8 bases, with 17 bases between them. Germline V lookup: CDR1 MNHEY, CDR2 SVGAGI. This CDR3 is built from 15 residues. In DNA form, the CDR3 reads TGTGCCAGCAGTTACACTGCGGGGGCAATCGGTACGCAGTATTTT. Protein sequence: CASSYTAGAIGTQYF.

The CDR3 protein is CASSSHPRLERMGETQYF. CDR3 bases: TGTGCCAGCAGTTCCCACCCCCGGCTGGAGCGGATGGGCGAGACCCAGTACTTC. The chain recombines TRBV28 with TRBJ2-5; D may be TRBD2 (5 bases). Germline-derived CDR1 and CDR2 are MDHEN and SYDVKM. The V end lost 4 bases, the J end lost 5 bases, and 26 bases lay between the germline ends. The length of the CDR3 is 18 residues. The variable domain in full, with the rest retrieved from reference TRBV28 and TRBJ2-5, is DVKVTQSSRYLVKRTGEKVFLECVQDMDHENMFWYRQDPGLGLRLIYFSYDVKMKEKGDIPEGYSVSREKKERFSLILESASTNQTSMYLCASSSHPRLERMGETQYFGPGTRLLVL.

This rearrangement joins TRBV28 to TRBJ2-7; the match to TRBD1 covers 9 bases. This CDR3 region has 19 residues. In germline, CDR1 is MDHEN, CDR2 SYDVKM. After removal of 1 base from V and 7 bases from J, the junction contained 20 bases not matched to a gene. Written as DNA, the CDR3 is TGTGCCAGCAGTTTATACCACCCCTCTACAGGGGGCCTCCATTTTGAGCAGTACTTC. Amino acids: CASSLYHPSTGGLHFEQYF. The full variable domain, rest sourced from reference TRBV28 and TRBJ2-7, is DVKVTQSSRYLVKRTGEKVFLECVQDMDHENMFWYRQDPGLGLRLIYFSYDVKMKEKGDIPEGYSVSREKKERFSLILESASTNQTSMYLCASSLYHPSTGGLHFEQYFGPGTRLTVT.

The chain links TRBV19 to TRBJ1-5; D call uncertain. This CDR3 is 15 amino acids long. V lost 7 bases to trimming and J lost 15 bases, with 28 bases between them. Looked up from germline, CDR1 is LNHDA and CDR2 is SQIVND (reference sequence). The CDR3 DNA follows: TGTGCCAGTAACGACATCCGGGCCCGCGGCGGGGTGACGCATTTT. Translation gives CASNDIRARGGVTHF.

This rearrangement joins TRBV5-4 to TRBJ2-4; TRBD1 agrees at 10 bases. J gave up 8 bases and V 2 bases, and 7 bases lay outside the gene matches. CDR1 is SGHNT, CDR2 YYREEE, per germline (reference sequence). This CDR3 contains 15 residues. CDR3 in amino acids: CASSFRDRGKDIQYF. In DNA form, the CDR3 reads TGTGCCAGCAGCTTCCGGGACAGGGGTAAGGACATTCAGTACTTC.

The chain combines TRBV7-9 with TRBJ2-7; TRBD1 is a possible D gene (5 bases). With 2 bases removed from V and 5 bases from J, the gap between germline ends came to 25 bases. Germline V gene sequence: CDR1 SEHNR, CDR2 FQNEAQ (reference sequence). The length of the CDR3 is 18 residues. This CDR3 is CASSLPQVEGVSLDEQYF. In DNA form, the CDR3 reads TGTGCCAGCAGCTTACCGCAAGTGGAAGGGGTTTCTTTAGACGAGCAGTACTTC.

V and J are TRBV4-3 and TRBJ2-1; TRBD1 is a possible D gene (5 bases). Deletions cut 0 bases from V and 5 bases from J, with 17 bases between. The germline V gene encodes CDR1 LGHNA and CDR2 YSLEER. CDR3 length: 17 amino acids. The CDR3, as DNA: TGCGCCAGCAGCCAAGATAGGGGCGCGAGTCGGGACAATGAGCAGTTCTTC. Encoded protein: CASSQDRGASRDNEQFF.

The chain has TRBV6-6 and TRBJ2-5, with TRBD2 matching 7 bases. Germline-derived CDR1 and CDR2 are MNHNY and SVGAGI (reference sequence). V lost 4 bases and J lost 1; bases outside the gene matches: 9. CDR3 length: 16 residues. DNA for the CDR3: TGTGCCAGCAGTTCACGGACTAGAGTACGCCAAGAGACCCAGTACTTC. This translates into CASSSRTRVRQETQYF.

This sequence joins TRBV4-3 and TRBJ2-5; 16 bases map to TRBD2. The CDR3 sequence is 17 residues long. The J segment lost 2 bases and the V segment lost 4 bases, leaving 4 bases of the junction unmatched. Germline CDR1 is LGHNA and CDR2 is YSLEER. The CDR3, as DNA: TGCGCCAGCAGCCCGGGACTAGCGGGGGGGACGCAAGAGACCCAGTACTTC. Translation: CASSPGLAGGTQETQYF.

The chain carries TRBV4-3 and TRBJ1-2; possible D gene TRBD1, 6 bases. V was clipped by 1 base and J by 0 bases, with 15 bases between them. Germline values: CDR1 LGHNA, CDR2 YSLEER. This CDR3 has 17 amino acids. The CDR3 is CASSQGVSWTANYGYTF. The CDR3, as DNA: TGCGCCAGCAGCCAAGGCGTAAGTTGGACAGCTAACTATGGCTACACCTTC.

The DNA for the CDR3 is TGTGCCAGCAGCTGCCTGGCGGGCAACACTGAAGCTTTCTTT. The encoded protein is CASSCLAGNTEAFF. The V call is TRBV13, the J call TRBJ1-1; no reliable D call. The CDR3 covers 14 residues. V was shortened by 4 bases and J by 2 bases, with 11 bases between the two germline ends. Germline CDR1 is PRHDT and CDR2 is FYEKMQ (reference sequence).

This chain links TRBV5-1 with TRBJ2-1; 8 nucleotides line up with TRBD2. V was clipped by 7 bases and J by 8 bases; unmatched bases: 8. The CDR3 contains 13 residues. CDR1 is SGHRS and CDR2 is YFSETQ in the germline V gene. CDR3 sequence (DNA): TGCGCCAGCGGTTTCGGGAGGGGCTATGAGCAGTTCTTC. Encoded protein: CASGFGRGYEQFF. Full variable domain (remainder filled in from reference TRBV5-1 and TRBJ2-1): KAGVTQTPRYLIKTRGQQVTLSCSPISGHRSVSWYQQTPGQGLQFLFEYFSETQRNKGNFPGRFSGRQFSNSRSEMNVSTLELGDSALYLCASGFGRGYEQFFGPGTRLTVL.

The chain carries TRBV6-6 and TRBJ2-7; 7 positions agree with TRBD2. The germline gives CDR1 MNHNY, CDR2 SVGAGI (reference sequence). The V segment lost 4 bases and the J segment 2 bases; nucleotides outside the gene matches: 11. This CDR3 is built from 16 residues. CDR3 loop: CASSCHKRDPTYEQYF. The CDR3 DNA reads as TGTGCCAGCAGTTGCCATAAGCGGGACCCAACCTACGAGCAGTACTTC.

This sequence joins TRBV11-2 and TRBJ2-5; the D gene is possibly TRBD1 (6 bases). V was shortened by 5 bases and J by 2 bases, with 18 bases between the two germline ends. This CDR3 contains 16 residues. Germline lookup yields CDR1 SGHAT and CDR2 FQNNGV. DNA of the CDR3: TGTGCCAGCAGCGAGAGGCCGGGACACCTGCAAGAGACCCAGTACTTC. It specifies CASSERPGHLQETQYF.

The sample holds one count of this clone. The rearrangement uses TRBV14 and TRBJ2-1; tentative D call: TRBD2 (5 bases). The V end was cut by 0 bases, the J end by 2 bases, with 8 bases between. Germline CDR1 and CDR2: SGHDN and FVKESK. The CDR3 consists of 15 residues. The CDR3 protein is CASSQDAGTYNEQFF. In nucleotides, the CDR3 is TGTGCCAGCAGCCAAGATGCGGGTACCTACAATGAGCAGTTCTTC. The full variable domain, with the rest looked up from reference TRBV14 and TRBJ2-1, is EAGVTQFPSHSVIEKGQTVTLRCDPISGHDNLYWYRRVMGKEIKFLLHFVKESKQDESGMPNNRFLAERTGGTYSTLKVQPAELEDSGVYFCASSQDAGTYNEQFFGPGTRLTVL.

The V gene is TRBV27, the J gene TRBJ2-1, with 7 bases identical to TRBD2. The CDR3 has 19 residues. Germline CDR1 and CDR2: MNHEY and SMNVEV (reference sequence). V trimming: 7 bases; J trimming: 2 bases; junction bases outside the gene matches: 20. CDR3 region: CASKLGEFGGSPAYNEQFF. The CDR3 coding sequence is TGTGCCAGCAAGTTGGGGGAATTCGGCGGGAGCCCCGCCTACAATGAGCAGTTCTTC.

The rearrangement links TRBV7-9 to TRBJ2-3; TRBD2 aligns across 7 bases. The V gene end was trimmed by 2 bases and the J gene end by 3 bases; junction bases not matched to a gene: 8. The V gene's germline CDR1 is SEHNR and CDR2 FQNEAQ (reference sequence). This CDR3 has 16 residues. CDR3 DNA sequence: TGTGCCAGCAGCTTATCTCTGTACGGGGGGACAGATACGCAGTATTTT. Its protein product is CASSLSLYGGTDTQYF.

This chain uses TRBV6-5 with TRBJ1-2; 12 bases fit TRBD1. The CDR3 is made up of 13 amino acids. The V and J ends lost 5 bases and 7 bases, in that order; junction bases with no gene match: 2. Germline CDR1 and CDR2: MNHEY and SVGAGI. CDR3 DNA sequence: TGTGCCAGCAGTGGGACAGGGGGCTCTGGCTACACCTTC. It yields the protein CASSGTGGSGYTF.

DNA for the CDR3: TGTGCCAGCAGCTTAGCTAAGTCTAGCCGGAGGTTTCAGTTCTTC. Protein sequence: CASSLAKSSRRFQFF. The chain recombines TRBV7-6 with TRBJ2-1; tentative D call: TRBD2 (5 bases). Per germline, CDR1 SGHVS and CDR2 FNYEAQ. This CDR3 has 15 amino acids. Trimming took 0 bases from V and 13 from J, leaving 19 bases between them. Full variable domain (remainder filled in from reference TRBV7-6 and TRBJ2-1): GAGVSQSPRYKVTKRGQDVALRCDPISGHVSLYWYRQALGQGPEFLTYFNYEAQQDKSGLPNDRFSAERPEGSISTLTIQRTEQRDSAMYRCASSLAKSSRRFQFFGPGTRLTVL.

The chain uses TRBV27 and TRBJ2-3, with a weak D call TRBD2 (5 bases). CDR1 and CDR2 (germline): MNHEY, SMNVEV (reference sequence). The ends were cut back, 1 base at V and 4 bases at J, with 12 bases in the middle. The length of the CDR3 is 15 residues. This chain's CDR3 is CASSLWAERADTQYF. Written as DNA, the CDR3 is TGTGCCAGCAGTTTATGGGCGGAGAGGGCAGATACGCAGTATTTT.